The rows below give T cell receptor beta chains drawn from one sample of a study of shared clonotypes between healthy human individuals. The method was immunoSEQ multiplex PCR; TCRdb's version includes in-frame clones alone and lacks a portion of them. This table holds roughly 1,000,000 clones, 70% to 80% found once. Sequencing input: memory CD4+ T cells from PBMCs. Receptors were obtained from a man aged 18 to 30 in good health. Some clones in this sample may be carry-over from other donors' samples. The CDR3 runs from the conserved cysteine through the conserved F or W. D genes are given only for firm matches. The listing skips clone size in some rows; elsewhere it reads once, few, many or a size class.

abundance	d_gene	len	v_gene	j_gene	CDR3nt	CDR3aa
.	.	15	TRBV28	TRBJ1-2	TGTGCCAGCAGTCCCCGGGGCAGGGGAATCTATGGCTACACCTTC	CASSPRGRGIYGYTF
.	.	16	TRBV7-9	TRBJ2-2	TGTGCCAGCAGCCCACTCAGGCCTGGGAACACCGGGGAGCTGTTTTTT	CASSPLRPGNTGELFF
once	.	15	TRBV15	TRBJ1-4	TGTGCCACCAGCAGAGAGTCAGGGACTCGTGAAAAACTGTTTTTT	CATSRESGTREKLFF
.	.	14	TRBV7-6	TRBJ2-1	TGTGCCAGCAGCTTAGAGAACGGTGGGAATGAGCAGTTCTTC	CASSLENGGNEQFF
.	TRBD2	16	TRBV9	TRBJ2-7	TGTGCCAGCAGCGTGACGGGGGGAATGTTCGCCTACGAGCAGTACTTC	CASSVTGGMFAYEQYF
.	TRBD2	19	TRBV9	TRBJ2-3	TGTGCCAGCAGCGTAGCCGGGAGGACTAGCGGGGTCAGCACAGATACGCAGTATTTT	CASSVAGRTSGVSTDTQYF
.	TRBD2	15	TRBV9	TRBJ2-1	TGTGCCAGCAGCGTTACTAGCGGGATGTACAATGAGCAGTTCTTC	CASSVTSGMYNEQFF
.	TRBD1	13	TRBV29-1	TRBJ2-7	TGCAGCGCTAGGGACAGGGCCTCCTACGAGCAGTACTTC	CSARDRASYEQYF
once	.	12	TRBV4-1	TRBJ2-7	TGCGCCAGCAGCCAAGACAGCTACGAGCAGTACTTC	CASSQDSYEQYF
.	TRBD2	16	TRBV5-1	TRBJ2-3	TGCGCCAGCAGCTTCGGGACTAGCGGGAAGACAGATACGCAGTATTTT	CASSFGTSGKTDTQYF
.	.	14	TRBV18	TRBJ1-2	TGTGCCAGCTCACCACAGGACATCGACTATGGCTACACCTTC	CASSPQDIDYGYTF